This entry lists 9 T cell receptor beta chains sequenced from one sample in a study of spatial heterogeneity in lung cancer. TCRdb passed the 5' RACE reads through MiXCR, listing each CDR3 protein once. The table has 90,000 to 95,000 distinct CDR3 sequences, roughly 12% seen once. Time point reported: sample taken at primary tumor resection. The sample in question was PBMCs, obtained at surgery. These receptors originate from a male donor with early-stage non-small cell lung cancer.

This clonotype has only a few counts. The gene calls are TRBV25-1 and TRBJ2-7; D might be TRBD1 (7 bases). Germline CDR1 MGHDK, CDR2 SYGVNS. Deletions cut 5 bases from V and 2 bases from J, with 16 bases between. The CDR3 is 15 amino acids. This CDR3 is CASSTGGTETYEQYF. The CDR3 nucleotides are TGTGCCAGCAGTACCGGCGGGACAGAGACCTACGAGCAGTACTTC.

The table lists this clonotype with a few counts. The chain carries TRBV20-1 and TRBJ2-3; TRBD2 aligns across 7 bases. The CDR3 is 13 amino acids. V lost 8 bases, J lost 2 bases, and 7 bases stayed unmatched. Germline CDR1 DFQATT, CDR2 SNEGSKA (reference sequence). This CDR3 reads CSPGTTYTDTQYF. In DNA, the CDR3 is TGCAGTCCCGGGACTACTTACACAGATACGCAGTATTTT.

The rearrangement uses TRBV20-1 and TRBJ2-7; 12 bases align to TRBD1. Trimming at V came to 5 bases and at J to 5 bases, leaving 7 bases not matched to a gene. Per the germline V gene, CDR1 is DFQATT and CDR2 is SNEGSKA (reference sequence). The length of the CDR3 is 14 residues. The CDR3 here is CSASSGTGGHEQYF. CDR3 in DNA: TGCAGTGCTTCATCCGGGACAGGGGGCCACGAGCAGTACTTC.

V usage is TRBV19 and J usage is TRBJ1-5; tentative D call: TRBD1 (5 bases). CDR1 and CDR2 from the germline V gene are LNHDA and SQIVND (reference sequence). V was shortened by 7 bases and J by 2 bases, with 21 bases between the two germline ends. There are 17 residues in the CDR3. This chain's CDR3 is CASTPRAGTVGNQPQHF. In nucleotides, the CDR3 is TGTGCCAGTACCCCTCGGGCAGGGACGGTTGGCAATCAGCCCCAGCATTTT. Looking up the rest from reference TRBV19 and TRBJ1-5 gives the full variable domain: DGGITQSPKYLFRKEGQNVTLSCEQNLNHDAMYWYRQDPGQGLRLIYYSQIVNDFQKGDIAEGYSVSREKKESFPLTVTSAQKNPTAFYLCASTPRAGTVGNQPQHFGDGTRLSIL.

In its sample, this clonotype was seen a few times. The chain recombines TRBV12-3 or TRBV12-4 with TRBJ2-7; 9 bases agree with TRBD2. The CDR3 length is 15 residues. Losses at the gene ends were 6 bases for V and 1 base for J; bases not matched to a gene: 7. Here the CDR3 reads CASSPGLASSYEQYF. The CDR3, as DNA: TGTGCCAGCAGCCCGGGACTAGCTTCTTCCTACGAGCAGTACTTC.

The rearrangement joins TRBV12-3 or TRBV12-4 to TRBJ1-6, with TRBD1 identical over 9 bases. This CDR3 is 15 amino acids long. Unmatched junction bases numbered 8, after V lost 5 bases and J lost 9 bases. The CDR3 DNA follows: TGTGCCAGCAGTCCCGGGACAGGGACAGGTTCACCCCTCCACTTT. Its protein is CASSPGTGTGSPLHF.

The chain employs TRBV6-2 or TRBV6-3 and TRBJ2-3, with no clear D. Germline CDR1 reads MNHEY; CDR2 reads SVGEGT. Trimming took off 10 bases at V and 4 bases at J, with 9 bases between the two ends. CDR3 length: 11 amino acids. The CDR3 here is CATASADTQYF. In DNA, the CDR3 is TGTGCCACCGCCAGCGCAGATACGCAGTATTTT.

This clonotype was picked up many times. This chain joins TRBV28 and TRBJ2-7; D remains unclear. CDR3 size: 10 residues. V shed 4 bases and J shed 5 bases, with 3 bases lying between them. Germline V gene sequence: CDR1 MDHEN, CDR2 SYDVKM. The CDR3 DNA is TGTGCCAGCAGTTCCCACGAGCAGTACTTC. Its translation is CASSSHEQYF.

This clonotype was found a few times. The V call is TRBV7-2, the J call TRBJ2-7; D remains unclear. V gave up 4 bases and J gave up 4 bases, with 11 bases separating them. Germline V CDR1 and CDR2: SGHTA, FQGNSA. This CDR3 comprises 13 residues. CDR3 DNA sequence: TGTGCCAGCAGCTCTGAAAGTGCTTACGAGCAGTACTTC. Translated: CASSSESAYEQYF.